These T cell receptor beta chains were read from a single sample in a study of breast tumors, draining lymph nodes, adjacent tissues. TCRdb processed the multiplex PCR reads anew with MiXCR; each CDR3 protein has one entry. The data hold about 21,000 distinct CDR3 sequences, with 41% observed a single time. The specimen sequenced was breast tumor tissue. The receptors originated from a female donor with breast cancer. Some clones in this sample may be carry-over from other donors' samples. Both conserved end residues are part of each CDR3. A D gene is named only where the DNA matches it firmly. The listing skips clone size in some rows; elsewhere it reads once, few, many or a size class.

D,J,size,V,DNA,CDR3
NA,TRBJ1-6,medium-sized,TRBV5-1,TGCGCCAGCAGCTTGGGTGGAGCCTCCTATAATTCACCCCTCCACTTT,CASSLGGASYNSPLHF
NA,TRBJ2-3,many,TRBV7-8,TGTGCCAGCAGCTTAGGACCCTTGACAGGCCACACAGATACGCAGTATTTT,CASSLGPLTGHTDTQYF
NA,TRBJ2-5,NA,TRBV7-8,TGTGCCAGCAGCTTAGGGACCTACGGGAAAGAGACCCAGTACTTC,CASSLGTYGKETQYF
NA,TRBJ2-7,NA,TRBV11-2,TGTGCCAGCAGCTTAGGGGCTCGGTCCGAGCAGTACTTC,CASSLGARSEQYF
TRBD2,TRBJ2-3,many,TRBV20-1,TGCAGTGCTAGGCCCGGGGGGGCTAGCACAGATACGCAGTATTTT,CSARPGGASTDTQYF
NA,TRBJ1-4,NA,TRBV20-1,TGCAGTGCTAGAGATCCACAGGGAAAAAAACTGTTTTTT,CSARDPQGKKLFF
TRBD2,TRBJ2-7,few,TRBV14,TGTGCCAGCTCACCACAAAGTTTCCTCGATACTAGCGGGGGGGCCTGGCACGAGCAGTACTTC,CASSPQSFLDTSGGAWHEQYF
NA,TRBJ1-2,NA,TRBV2,TGTGCCAGCAGTAGGACAGATGCTGGCTACACCTTC,CASSRTDAGYTF
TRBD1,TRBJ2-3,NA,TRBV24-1,TGTGCCACCAGTGATGCCGGGACAGGGGCAAGCACAGATACGCAGTATTTT,CATSDAGTGASTDTQYF
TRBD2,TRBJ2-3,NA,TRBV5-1,TGCGCCAGCAGCTTGTTCGGTCGGGGGGGCTCGGATACGCAGTATTTT,CASSLFGRGGSDTQYF
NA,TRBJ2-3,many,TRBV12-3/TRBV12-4,TGTGCCAGCAGTTACCCGGGGGATACGCAGTATTTT,CASSYPGDTQYF
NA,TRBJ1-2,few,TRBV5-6,TGTGCCAGCAGCTTATCGGGGCCTTATGGCTACACCTTC,CASSLSGPYGYTF
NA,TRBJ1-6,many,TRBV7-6,TGTGCCAGCAGCTTAGCGCCATGGTGGGATAATTCACCCCTCCACTTT,CASSLAPWWDNSPLHF
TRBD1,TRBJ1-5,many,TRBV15,TGTGCCACCAGCAGGACAGGGGGGAAAAATCAGCCCCAGCATTTT,CATSRTGGKNQPQHF
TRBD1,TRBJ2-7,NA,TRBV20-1,TGCAGTGCGGGGGACGACAGGGTGGAACCCTACGAGCAGTACTTC,CSAGDDRVEPYEQYF
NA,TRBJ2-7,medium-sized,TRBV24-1,TGTGCCTTCCCGGCCAGACTCTCCGAGCAGTACTTC,CAFPARLSEQYF
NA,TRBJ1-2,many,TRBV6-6,TGTGCCAGCAGTTACCGCGGCCAGAACTATGGCTACACCTTC,CASSYRGQNYGYTF
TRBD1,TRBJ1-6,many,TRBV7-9,TGTGCCAGCTCCCCCGACAGGGCCTTGGGTTCACCCCTCCACTTT,CASSPDRALGSPLHF
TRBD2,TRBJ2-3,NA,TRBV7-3,TGTGCCAGCAGCCCTCGGACTAGCGGGGGAGATACGCAGTATTTT,CASSPRTSGGDTQYF
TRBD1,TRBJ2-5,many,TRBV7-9,TGTGCCAGCAGCCCCGACAGGGTGATCGGAGAGACCCAGTACTTC,CASSPDRVIGETQYF
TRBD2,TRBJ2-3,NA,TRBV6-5,TGTGCCAGCAGCGCTGGAAGCGGGGCCCCGGATACGCAGTATTTT,CASSAGSGAPDTQYF
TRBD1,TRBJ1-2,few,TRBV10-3,TGTGCCATCAGTGAGCCCGACAGGGCCTATGGCTACACCTTC,CAISEPDRAYGYTF
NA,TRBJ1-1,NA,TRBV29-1,TGCAGCGTCTCCCTGACAGCTACGAACACTGAAGCTTTCTTT,CSVSLTATNTEAFF
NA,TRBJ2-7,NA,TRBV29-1,TGCAGCGCCGTGACTCAGGGCTACGAGCAGTACTTC,CSAVTQGYEQYF
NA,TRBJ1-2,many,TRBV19,TGTGCCAGTACCTCGGTTGGATCTGGGGCGGACCTTTATGGCTACACCTTC,CASTSVGSGADLYGYTF
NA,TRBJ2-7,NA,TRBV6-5,TGTGCCAGCAGTTACTCTCGGACGGGGACCTACGAGCAGTACTTC,CASSYSRTGTYEQYF
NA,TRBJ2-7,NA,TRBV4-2,TGTGCCAGCAGCCAAGGACAGACAGCCCACTCCTACGAGCAGTACTTC,CASSQGQTAHSYEQYF
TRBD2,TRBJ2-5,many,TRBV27,TGTGCCAGCAGTCCCCTGGGGGGGGGAGAGACCCAGTACTTC,CASSPLGGGETQYF
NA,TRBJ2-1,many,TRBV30,TGTGCCTGGAGTGTGGACATCTACAATGAGCAGTTCTTC,CAWSVDIYNEQFF
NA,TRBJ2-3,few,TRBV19,TGTGCCAGTAGTATAGTGGGCAGGGCGGATACGCAGTATTTT,CASSIVGRADTQYF
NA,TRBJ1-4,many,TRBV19,TGTGCCAGTAGTAAGCCCCCACGGGGTGAAAAACTGTTTTTT,CASSKPPRGEKLFF
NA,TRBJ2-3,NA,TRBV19,TGTGCCAGTAGTTATGCCCACTTGGCAGATACGCAGTATTTT,CASSYAHLADTQYF
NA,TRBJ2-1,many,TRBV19,TGTGCCAGTAGTATTCAGGGAAGGGGTTACAATGAGCAGTTCTTC,CASSIQGRGYNEQFF
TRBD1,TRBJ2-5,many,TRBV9,TGTGCCAGCAGCGTAGACAGGGGAGAGACCCAGTACTTC,CASSVDRGETQYF
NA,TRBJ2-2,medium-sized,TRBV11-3,TGTGCCAGCAGCGAGCTAGCGACCGGGGAGCTGTTTTTT,CASSELATGELFF
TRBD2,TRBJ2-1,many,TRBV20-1,TGCAGTGCTAGTAGAGCGGGAGACGCAGTTGAGCAGTTCTTC,CSASRAGDAVEQFF
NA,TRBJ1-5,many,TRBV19,TGTGCCAGTAGTATGGGTGGAGGGGGGCTAGGTCAGCCCCAGCATTTT,CASSMGGGGLGQPQHF
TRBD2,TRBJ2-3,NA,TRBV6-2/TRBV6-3,TGTGCCAGCAGTCCTTATAGCGGGAGGGCCACAGATACGCAGTATTTT,CASSPYSGRATDTQYF
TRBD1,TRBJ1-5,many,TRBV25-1,TGTGCCAGCAGGGGGACAGGGGAGGGTCAGCCCCAGCATTTT,CASRGTGEGQPQHF
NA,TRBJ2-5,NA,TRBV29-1,TGCAGCGTTGAAGGACCGATTTTGGAGACCCAGTACTTC,CSVEGPILETQYF
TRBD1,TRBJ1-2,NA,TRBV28,TGTGCCAGCAGGCAACAGGGGGCGCGGGACTATGGCTACACCTTC,CASRQQGARDYGYTF
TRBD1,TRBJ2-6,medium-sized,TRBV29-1,TGCAGCGTTCTGGACAGGGGGCCGTCTGGGGCCAACGTCCTGACTTTC,CSVLDRGPSGANVLTF
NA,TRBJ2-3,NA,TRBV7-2,TGTGCCAGCAGCTTGTGGGTAGATACGCAGTATTTT,CASSLWVDTQYF